The 22 T cell receptor beta chains listed next were all sequenced from one sample in a study of T-cell reconstitution after alpha-beta-depleted transplantation in children (TCRdb year 2016). The library was generated by PCR. For sequencing, an Illumina HiSeq 2500 was employed. Molecular barcoding was employed in the preparation of TCR libraries, with unique molecular identifiers being used to normalize TCRbeta repertoire quantification. TCRdb redid the processing of the public reads, applying fastp at Q25 and MiXCR, and retained in-frame beta chains. One record per CDR3 amino acid sequence lists the most common genes and DNA. This sample has around 340,000 distinct CDR3 sequences in its table, and more than 10% of those were observed once. The top ten constitute approximately 4.3% of the sample. Sequencing used PBMCs, obtained from the stem cell graft. The source is a human donor who donated a stem cell graft to a child with Fanconi anemia.

In this sample, this clonotype turned up many times. V usage is TRBV9 and J usage is TRBJ2-5, with TRBD1 matching over 7 bases. The CDR3 contains 16 residues. Germline V gene data show CDR1 as SGDLS and CDR2 as YYNGEE. J gave up 1 base and V 3 bases, and 9 bases lay outside the gene matches. CDR3 region: CASSEAGGSPQETQYF. CDR3 sequence (DNA): TGTGCCAGCAGCGAGGCAGGGGGAAGTCCCCAAGAGACCCAGTACTTC.

V is TRBV6-2 or TRBV6-3 and J is TRBJ2-7; 7 bases fit TRBD2. In germline, CDR1 is MNHEY, CDR2 SVGEGT. This CDR3 contains 13 residues. The V gene end was trimmed by 6 bases and the J gene end by 4 bases; junction bases not matched to a gene: 6. CDR3 bases: TGTGCCAGCAGATCCAGCGGGGAGTACGAGCAGTACTTC. Protein: CASRSSGEYEQYF.

This chain links TRBV5-1 with TRBJ1-2; D possibly corresponds to TRBD1 (6 bases). The CDR3 length is 16 residues. V lost 4 bases to trimming and J lost 2 bases, with 18 bases between them. Germline loops: CDR1 SGHRS, CDR2 YFSETQ. This CDR3 is CASSPGGAVGNYGYTF. DNA for the CDR3: TGCGCCAGCAGCCCTGGGGGCGCGGTGGGGAACTATGGCTACACCTTC.

A few counts support this clonotype. This chain joins TRBV3-1 and TRBJ1-1; weak D call: TRBD1 (5 bases). Germline V gene lookup returns CDR1 LGHDT and CDR2 YNNKEL (reference sequence). The germline V and J ends were trimmed by 0 bases and 11 bases, with 13 bases remaining between them. There are 13 residues in the CDR3. The CDR3 DNA reads TGTGCCAGCAGCCAAGATCCCGGGGACCGGGCTTTCTTT. Translating gives CASSQDPGDRAFF.

The chain has TRBV6-5 and TRBJ1-1; D is undetermined. The germline CDR1 and CDR2 sequences are MNHEY and SVGAGI. The CDR3 contains 14 residues. The ends were cut back, 0 bases at V and 5 bases at J, with 10 bases in the middle. The CDR3 DNA reads as TGTGCCAGCAGTTACTCGAGTGGGGTTACTGAAGCTTTCTTT. It codes for CASSYSSGVTEAFF.

This chain links TRBV7-2 with TRBJ2-2; 7 nucleotides align to TRBD2. Germline CDR1 reads SGHTA; CDR2 reads FQGNSA. The CDR3 has 13 amino acids. The junction had 11 bases not matched to a gene; V was cut back by 11 bases and J by 8 bases. DNA of the CDR3: TGTGCCTCTGAGCGGGACCGCAAAGGGGAGCTGTTTTTT. This codes for CASERDRKGELFF.

This clonotype was found once. V usage is TRBV7-2 and J usage is TRBJ1-4; D is perhaps TRBD1 (6 bases). CDR1 is SGHTA and CDR2 is FQGNSA in the germline V gene. Trimming cost V 3 bases and J 6 bases, with 11 bases left between them. The CDR3 runs 14 residues. The CDR3 DNA sequence: TGTGCCAGCAGCTTGAACAGGGTTGATGAAAAACTGTTTTTT. Amino acid sequence: CASSLNRVDEKLFF.

This clonotype has only a few counts. This chain's CDR3 is CASSLNSGSPGYTF. CDR3 DNA: TGTGCCAGCAGCTTAAATTCAGGGAGCCCTGGCTACACCTTC. The V gene is TRBV7-2, the J gene TRBJ1-2; the D gene is possibly TRBD1 (5 bases). The V and J ends lost 2 bases and 7 bases respectively, with 14 bases between them. The germline CDR1 and CDR2 sequences are SGHTA and FQGNSA. The CDR3 contains 14 residues. Full variable domain (missing parts from reference TRBV7-2 and TRBJ1-2): GAGVSQSPSNKVTEKGKDVELRCDPISGHTALYWYRQSLGQGLEFLIYFQGNSAPDKSGLPSDRFSAERTGGSVSTLTIQRTQQEDSAVYLCASSLNSGSPGYTFGSGTRLTVV.

The sample holds many counts of this clonotype. This chain connects TRBV12-3 or TRBV12-4 to TRBJ1-5; the match to TRBD1 covers 8 bases. This CDR3 has 13 amino acids. Trimming cost V 6 bases and J 6 bases; bases outside gene matches: 4. In nucleotides, the CDR3 is TGTGCCAGCAGCCGCACAGGGGGTCAGCCCCAGCATTTT. Residues: CASSRTGGQPQHF.

This clonotype has at least ten counts. The V call is TRBV5-5, the J call TRBJ2-7; D unresolved. The CDR3 has 13 amino acids. V was clipped by 0 bases and J by 6 bases, with 10 bases between them. Germline assignment: CDR1 SGHKS and CDR2 YYEKEE (reference sequence). CDR3 coding DNA: TGTGCCAGCAGCTTGGCTATGGGCTTCGAGCAGTACTTC. Amino acid sequence: CASSLAMGFEQYF.

This clonotype has a handful of counts. The V and J genes are TRBV9 and TRBJ2-5; TRBD2 agrees at 11 bases. CDR1 and CDR2 from the germline V gene are SGDLS and YYNGEE. V shed 3 bases and J 6 bases; nucleotides not matched to a gene: 4. The length of the CDR3 is 14 residues. Here the CDR3 reads CASSALAGGQTQYF. The CDR3 nucleotides read TGTGCCAGCAGCGCGCTAGCGGGGGGACAGACCCAGTACTTC.

This clonotype occurred many times. This chain links TRBV18 with TRBJ2-3; 11 bases fit TRBD2. Germline V gene lookup returns CDR1 KGHSH and CDR2 LQKENI. The CDR3 totals 17 residues. The V and J ends lost 0 bases and 6 bases, in that order; junction bases with no gene match: 8. For the CDR3, the DNA is TGTGCCAGCTCACCACCCGGACTAGCGGGTGCCAGGGATACGCAGTATTTT. Translation gives CASSPPGLAGARDTQYF.

The rearrangement uses TRBV2 and TRBJ1-2; possible D gene TRBD1, 5 bases. Germline values: CDR1 SNHLY, CDR2 FYNNEI. This CDR3 region has 11 residues. V dropped 6 bases and J dropped 5 bases, with 7 bases sitting between them. The CDR3 sequence: CASSRGYGYTF. DNA of the CDR3: TGTGCCAGCAGCCGGGGGTATGGCTACACCTTC.

This clonotype was seen only a few times. This sequence joins TRBV24-1 and TRBJ2-2; D uncertain. From germline, CDR1 is KGHDR and CDR2 SFDVKD. Between the trimmed V and J ends, which lost 6 bases and 7 bases, there was a span of 8 bases. The CDR3 loop spans 12 amino acids. CDR3: CATSNRVGELFF. In nucleotides, the CDR3 is TGTGCCACCAGTAACCGGGTCGGGGAGCTGTTTTTT.

This sequence joins TRBV28 and TRBJ1-4; tentative D call: TRBD1 (5 bases). Trimming took 4 bases from V and 3 from J, leaving 9 bases between them. The CDR3 consists of 14 residues. CDR1 MDHEN and CDR2 SYDVKM come from the germline V gene. The CDR3 loop is CASSSTGANEKLFF. CDR3 bases: TGTGCCAGCAGTTCAACAGGTGCTAATGAAAAACTGTTTTTT.

V usage is TRBV21-1 and J usage is TRBJ2-1; the D call of TRBD1 is as the table states it, not checked on the DNA. TRBV21-1 is noted as a pseudogene. This CDR3 region has 15 residues. The CDR3 region is CASTRQGSASDEQFF. CDR3 DNA sequence: TGTGCCAGCACCCGACAGGGCTCGGCCTCCGATGAGCAGTTCTTC.

Here the CDR3 reads CSARPHQGLGETQYF. The CDR3, as DNA: TGCAGTGCTAGACCTCATCAGGGGCTTGGAGAGACCCAGTACTTC. This chain joins TRBV20-1 and TRBJ2-5; D possibly corresponds to TRBD1 (6 bases). The germline gives CDR1 DFQATT, CDR2 SNEGSKA (reference sequence). The CDR3 covers 15 residues. V was trimmed by 2 bases and J by 4 bases, leaving 17 bases between them.

The chain is built from TRBV5-1 and TRBJ1-2; no definite D call. The CDR3 consists of 14 residues. Trimming took 4 bases from V and 6 from J, leaving 16 bases between them. The germline CDR1 and CDR2 sequences are SGHRS and YFSETQ. The CDR3 region has the DNA TGCGCCAGCAGCCTGGAGGTAGGAGTAGATGGCTACACCTTC. This sequence encodes CASSLEVGVDGYTF.

The chain uses TRBV4-3 and TRBJ1-4; D unclear. V was pared by 0 bases and J by 7 bases, with 12 bases between. This CDR3 spans 15 amino acids. CDR1 and CDR2 from the germline V gene are LGHNA and YSLEER. CDR3 nucleotide sequence: TGCGCCAGCAGCCAAGACTCAAAGCGGGGTGAAAAACTGTTTTTT. It specifies CASSQDSKRGEKLFF.

The J gene is TRBJ2-1, the V gene TRBV20-1; D unclear. CDR1 DFQATT and CDR2 SNEGSKA come from the germline V gene (reference sequence). The CDR3 totals 11 residues. Trimming took 3 bases from V and 3 from J, leaving 3 bases between them. The CDR3: CSARNYNEQFF. The CDR3 DNA follows: TGCAGTGCTAGGAACTACAATGAGCAGTTCTTC.

This chain joins TRBV20-1 and TRBJ1-2; possible D gene TRBD1, 6 bases. Germline CDR1 and CDR2: DFQATT and SNEGSKA (reference sequence). The V end was cut by 3 bases, the J end by 4 bases, with 15 bases between. CDR3 length: 14 residues. CDR3: CSASIQQGGYGYTF. The CDR3 region has the DNA TGCAGTGCTAGTATTCAACAGGGAGGCTATGGCTACACCTTC.

This clonotype was counted at least ten times. The chain employs TRBV3-1 and TRBJ2-2; D not resolved. Between the trimmed V and J ends, which lost 4 bases and 1 base, there was a span of 13 bases. The CDR3 length is 16 residues. Per germline, CDR1 LGHDT and CDR2 YNNKEL (reference sequence). CDR3 loop: CASSPYFPMNTGELFF. CDR3 coding DNA: TGTGCCAGCAGCCCCTATTTCCCCATGAACACCGGGGAGCTGTTTTTT.